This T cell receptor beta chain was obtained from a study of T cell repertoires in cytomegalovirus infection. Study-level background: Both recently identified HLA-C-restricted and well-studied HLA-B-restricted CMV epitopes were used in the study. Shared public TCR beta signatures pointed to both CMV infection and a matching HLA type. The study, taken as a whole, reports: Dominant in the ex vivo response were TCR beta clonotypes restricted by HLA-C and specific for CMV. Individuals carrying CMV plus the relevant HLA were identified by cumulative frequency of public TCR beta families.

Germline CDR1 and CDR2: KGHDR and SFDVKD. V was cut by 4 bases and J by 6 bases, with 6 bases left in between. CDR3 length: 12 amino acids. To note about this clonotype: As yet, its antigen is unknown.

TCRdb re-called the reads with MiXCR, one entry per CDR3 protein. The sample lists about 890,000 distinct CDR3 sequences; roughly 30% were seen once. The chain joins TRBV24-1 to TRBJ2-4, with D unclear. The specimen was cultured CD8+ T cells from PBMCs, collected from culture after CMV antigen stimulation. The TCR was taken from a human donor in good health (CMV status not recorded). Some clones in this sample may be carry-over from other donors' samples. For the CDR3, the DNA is TGTGCCACCAGTGACCGCGGAAACATTCAGTACTTC. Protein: CATSDRGNIQYF.